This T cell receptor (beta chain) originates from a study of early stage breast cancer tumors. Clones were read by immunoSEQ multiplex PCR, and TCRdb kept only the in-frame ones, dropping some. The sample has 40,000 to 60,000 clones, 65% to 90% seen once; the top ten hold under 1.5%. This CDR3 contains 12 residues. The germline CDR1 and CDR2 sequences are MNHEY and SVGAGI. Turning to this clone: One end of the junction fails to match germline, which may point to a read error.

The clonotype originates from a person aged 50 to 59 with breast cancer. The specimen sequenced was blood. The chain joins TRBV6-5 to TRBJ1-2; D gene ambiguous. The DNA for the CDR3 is TGTGTCAGCAGTTCCCGACATTCGGGCTACACCTTC. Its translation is CVSSSRHSGYTF.